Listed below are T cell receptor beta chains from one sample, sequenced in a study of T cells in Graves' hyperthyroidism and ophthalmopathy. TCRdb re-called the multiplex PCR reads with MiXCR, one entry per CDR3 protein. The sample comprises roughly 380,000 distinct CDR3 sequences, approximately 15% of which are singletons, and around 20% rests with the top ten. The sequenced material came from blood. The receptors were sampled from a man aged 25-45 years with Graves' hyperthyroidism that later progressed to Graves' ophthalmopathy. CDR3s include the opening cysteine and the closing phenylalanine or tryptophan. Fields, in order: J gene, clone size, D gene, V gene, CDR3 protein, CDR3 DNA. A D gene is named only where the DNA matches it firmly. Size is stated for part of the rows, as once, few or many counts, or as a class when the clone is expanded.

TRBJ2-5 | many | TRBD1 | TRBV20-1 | CSARDGQGAETQYF | TGCAGTGCTAGAGATGGACAGGGGGCGGAGACCCAGTACTTC
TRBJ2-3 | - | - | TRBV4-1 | CASSPSTATDTQYF | TGCGCCAGCAGCCCATCGACAGCCACAGATACGCAGTATTTT
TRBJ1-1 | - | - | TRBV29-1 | CSVPRGDGAFF | TGCAGCGTCCCGAGGGGGGACGGGGCTTTCTTT
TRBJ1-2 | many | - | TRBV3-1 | CASSQQHGFGYTF | TGTGCCAGCAGCCAACAGCACGGGTTTGGCTACACCTTC
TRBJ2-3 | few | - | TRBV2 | CASERGADTDAQYF | TGTGCCAGCGAGAGAGGGGCAGACACAGATGCGCAGTATTTT
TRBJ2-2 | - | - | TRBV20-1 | CSARDPTGELFF | TGCAGTGCTAGAGACCCCACCGGGGAGCTGTTTTTT
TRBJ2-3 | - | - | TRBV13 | CASSGFRGGADTQYF | TGTGCCAGCAGCGGCTTTAGGGGTGGCGCAGATACGCAGTATTTT
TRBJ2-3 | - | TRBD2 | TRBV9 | CASSPGRTLARKRTDTQYF | TGTGCCAGCAGTCCCGGGAGGACCTTAGCGAGGAAGCGGACAGATACGCAGTATTTT
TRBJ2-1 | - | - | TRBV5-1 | CASGPSSLSRKVF | TGCGCCAGCGGACCCTCTTCCCTCTCCCGCAAGGTCTTC
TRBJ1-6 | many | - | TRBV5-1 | CASSLSANNESPLHF | TGCGCCAGCAGCTTGTCCGCCAACAATGAGTCACCCCTCCACTTT
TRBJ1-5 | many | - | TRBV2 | CASSDADANQPQHF | TGTGCCAGCAGTGACGCGGACGCCAATCAGCCCCAGCATTTT
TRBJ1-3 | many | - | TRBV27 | CASSLSGFSGNTIYF | TGTGCCAGCAGCCTGAGTGGGTTCTCTGGAAACACCATATATTTT
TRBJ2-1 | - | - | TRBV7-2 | CASSLAREIHIYEQFF | TGTGCCAGCAGCTTAGCGCGTGAGATACATATCTATGAGCAGTTCTTC
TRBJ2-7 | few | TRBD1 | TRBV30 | CAWAGTGMGLEQYF | TGTGCCTGGGCCGGGACAGGGATGGGTCTCGAGCAGTACTTC
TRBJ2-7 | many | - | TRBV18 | CASSLGTDAYEQYF | TGTGCCAGCTCCCTAGGGACGGATGCCTACGAGCAGTACTTC
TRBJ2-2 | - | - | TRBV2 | CASLNTGELFF | TGTGCCAGCCTAAACACCGGGGAGCTGTTTTTT
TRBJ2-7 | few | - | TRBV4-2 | CASSEEWPGFYEQYF | TGTGCCAGCAGCGAAGAGTGGCCAGGGTTCTACGAGCAGTACTTC
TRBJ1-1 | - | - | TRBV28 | CAGSSSRGAFF | TGTGCCGGCAGTTCTAGCCGTGGAGCTTTCTTT
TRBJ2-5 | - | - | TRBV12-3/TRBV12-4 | CASSLARGKTQYF | TGTGCCAGCAGTTTGGCCAGGGGAAAAACCCAGTACTTC
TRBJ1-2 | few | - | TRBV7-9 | CASSFPSNYGYTF | TGTGCCAGCAGCTTTCCGAGTAACTATGGCTACACCTTC
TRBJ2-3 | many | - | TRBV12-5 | CASGLTTDTQYF | TGTGCTAGTGGTTTGACAACAGATACGCAGTATTTT
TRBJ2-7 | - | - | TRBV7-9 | CASSLERQMSYEQYF | TGTGCCAGCAGCTTAGAGCGACAGATGTCCTACGAGCAGTACTTC
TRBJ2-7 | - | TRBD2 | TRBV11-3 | CASSLPQLAGGSYEQYF | TGTGCCAGCAGCTTACCGCAGCTAGCGGGCGGCTCCTACGAGCAGTACTTC
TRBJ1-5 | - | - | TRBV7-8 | CASAGSRVSQPQHF | TGTGCCAGTGCCGGGAGCAGGGTGTCTCAGCCCCAGCATTTT
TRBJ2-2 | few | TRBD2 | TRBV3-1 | CASSHRTSGVSRDTGELFF | TGTGCCAGCAGCCACCGGACTAGCGGGGTATCTCGAGACACCGGGGAGCTGTTTTTT
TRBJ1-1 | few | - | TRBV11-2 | CASSLVWAHSGPMNTEAFF | TGTGCCAGCAGCTTAGTCTGGGCTCACAGCGGGCCAATGAACACTGAAGCTTTCTTT
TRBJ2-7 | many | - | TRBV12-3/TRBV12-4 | CASSWRGGLYEQYF | TGTGCCAGCAGTTGGAGGGGGGGGCTCTACGAGCAGTACTTC
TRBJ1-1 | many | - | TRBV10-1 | CASSVGFEGTEAFF | TGCGCCAGCAGTGTAGGGTTCGAGGGCACTGAAGCTTTCTTT
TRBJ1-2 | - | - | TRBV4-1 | CASSKGRGGLNYGYTF | TGCGCCAGCAGCAAAGGACGGGGAGGATTAAACTATGGCTACACCTTC
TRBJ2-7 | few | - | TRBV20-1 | CSAPDYAARNEQYF | TGCAGTGCTCCGGACTACGCCGCAAGAAACGAGCAGTACTTC
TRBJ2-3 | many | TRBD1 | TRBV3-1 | CASSGTDNTDTQYF | TGTGCCAGCAGCGGGACAGACAATACAGATACGCAGTATTTT
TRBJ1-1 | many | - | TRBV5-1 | CASSLAVKNTEAFF | TGCGCCAGCAGCTTGGCCGTTAAGAACACTGAAGCTTTCTTT
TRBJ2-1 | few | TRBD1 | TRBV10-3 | CAISDLRQGGDEQFF | TGTGCCATCAGTGATTTGAGACAGGGCGGCGATGAGCAGTTCTTC
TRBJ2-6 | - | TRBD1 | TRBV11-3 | CVSSHRGLGANVLTF | TGTGTCAGCAGCCACAGGGGGCTAGGGGCCAACGTCCTGACTTTC
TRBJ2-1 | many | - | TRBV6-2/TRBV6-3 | CASSYSVKRVTTYNEQFF | TGTGCCAGCAGTTACTCGGTAAAGAGGGTCACGACCTACAATGAGCAGTTCTTC
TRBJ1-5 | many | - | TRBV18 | CASQDNGNQPQHF | TGTGCCAGCCAGGACAATGGCAATCAGCCCCAGCATTTT
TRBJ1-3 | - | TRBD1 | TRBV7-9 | CASSGQVFRDVSGNTIYF | TGTGCCAGCAGCGGACAGGTCTTTCGTGACGTCTCTGGAAACACCATATATTTT
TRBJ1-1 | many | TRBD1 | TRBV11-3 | CASSLAGGRNTEAFF | TGTGCCAGCAGCTTAGCAGGGGGCAGGAACACTGAAGCTTTCTTT
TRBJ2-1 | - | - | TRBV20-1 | CSASRFVGARSYNEQFF | TGCAGTGCTAGCCGTTTTGTCGGGGCTAGGTCCTACAATGAGCAGTTCTTC
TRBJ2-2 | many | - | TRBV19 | CASSHGGELFF | TGTGCCAGTAGTCACGGCGGGGAGCTGTTTTTT
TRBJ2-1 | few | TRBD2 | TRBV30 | CAWVERGLNNEQFF | TGTGCCTGGGTGGAGCGGGGGCTAAACAATGAGCAGTTCTTC
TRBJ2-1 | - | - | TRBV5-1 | CASGARRAHNEQFF | TGCGCCAGCGGGGCCAGGCGGGCTCACAATGAGCAGTTCTTC
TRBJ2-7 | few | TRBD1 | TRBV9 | CASSAGQGASYEQYF | TGTGCCAGCAGCGCCGGACAGGGGGCCTCCTACGAGCAGTACTTC
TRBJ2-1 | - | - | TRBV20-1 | CSATRAGPLYDEQFF | TGCAGTGCTACCCGTGCGGGACCTCTCTACGATGAGCAGTTCTTC
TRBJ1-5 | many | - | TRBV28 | CASSLDGMSNQPQHF | TGTGCCAGCAGTTTAGATGGAATGAGCAATCAGCCCCAGCATTTT
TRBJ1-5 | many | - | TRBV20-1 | CGLQGDSNQPQHF | TGCGGCTTACAGGGAGATAGCAATCAGCCCCAGCATTTT
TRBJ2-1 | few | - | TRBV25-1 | CASSEFPFTGNHNEQFF | TGTGCCAGCAGTGAGTTCCCCTTCACAGGGAACCACAATGAGCAGTTCTTC
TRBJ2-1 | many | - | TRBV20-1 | CSAIGLPNEQFF | TGCAGTGCTATAGGACTGCCCAATGAGCAGTTCTTC
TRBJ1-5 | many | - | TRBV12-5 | CASGLLLGGSNQPQHF | TGTGCTAGTGGTTTGCTTCTCGGGGGGAGCAATCAGCCCCAGCATTTT
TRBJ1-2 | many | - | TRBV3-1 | CASSQGRVYGYTF | TGTGCCAGCAGCCAAGGCAGGGTCTATGGCTACACCTTC
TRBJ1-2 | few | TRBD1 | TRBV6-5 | CASSYGGTGLRGYTF | TGTGCCAGCAGTTACGGTGGGACAGGCCTCCGAGGCTACACCTTC
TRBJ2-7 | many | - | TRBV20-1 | CSAQKGEQYF | TGCAGTGCTCAGAAAGGGGAGCAGTACTTC
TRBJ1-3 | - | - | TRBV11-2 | CASSLAGGRASSGNTIYF | TGTGCCAGCAGCTTAGCGGGCGGAAGGGCGAGCTCTGGAAACACCATATATTTT
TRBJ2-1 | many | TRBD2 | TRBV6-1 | CASSPTGIAGAYNEQFF | TGTGCCAGCAGTCCTACCGGGATAGCGGGGGCCTACAATGAGCAGTTCTTC